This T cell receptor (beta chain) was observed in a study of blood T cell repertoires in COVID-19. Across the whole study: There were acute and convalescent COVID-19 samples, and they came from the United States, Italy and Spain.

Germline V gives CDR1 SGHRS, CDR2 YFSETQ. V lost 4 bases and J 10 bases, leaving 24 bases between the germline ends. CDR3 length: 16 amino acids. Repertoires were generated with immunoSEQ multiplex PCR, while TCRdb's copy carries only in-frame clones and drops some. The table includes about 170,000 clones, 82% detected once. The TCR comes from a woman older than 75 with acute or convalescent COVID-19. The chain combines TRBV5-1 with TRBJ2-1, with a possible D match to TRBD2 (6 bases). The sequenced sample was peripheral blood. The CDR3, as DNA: TGCGCCAGCAGCGAGAATACCGGGACTTTAGCAGGGGAGCAGTTCTTC. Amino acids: CASSENTGTLAGEQFF.